The 20 T cell receptor beta chains below come from one sample, sequenced in a study of human T cells and chemical hapten exposure. As to time point: patch test 3, about 24 weeks after DPC sensitization. Noted treatment: therapeutic diphenylcyclopropenone sensitization with weekly scalp DPC. Each CDR3 protein is one row after TCRdb ran MiXCR on the RACE reads. Of about 160,000 distinct CDR3 sequences listed, 28% are singletons. The sample was whole blood, taken in connection with sensitization to the hapten diphenylcyclopropenone (DPC). Receptors originate from a woman aged 18-29 years with alopecia areata. Some clones in this sample may be carry-over from other donors' samples.

The chain has TRBV6-2 or TRBV6-3 and TRBJ2-5; D possibly corresponds to TRBD1 (6 bases). The CDR3 has 13 amino acids. Germline CDR1 MNHEY, CDR2 SVGEGT. V was clipped by 7 bases and J by 2 bases, with 11 bases between them. CDR3 nucleotides: TGTGCCAGCAAAAGGGGGATACAAGAGACCCAGTACTTC. Protein product: CASKRGIQETQYF.

This chain links TRBV12-3 or TRBV12-4 with TRBJ2-1; D ambiguous. The CDR3 length is 15 residues. Between the trimmed V and J ends, which lost 3 bases and 0 bases, there was a span of 9 bases. CDR3 loop: CASSLGQSSYNEQFF. The CDR3 nucleotides are TGTGCCAGCAGTTTGGGTCAGAGCTCCTACAATGAGCAGTTCTTC.

This sequence joins TRBV4-3 and TRBJ2-2, with D perhaps TRBD1 or TRBD2 (6 bases each). There are 17 residues in the CDR3. Germline loops: CDR1 LGHNA, CDR2 YSLEER. V lost 4 bases to trimming and J lost 2 bases, with 17 bases between them. The CDR3 DNA sequence: TGCGCCAGCAGCCTAGGTATCGGGGGCGACAACACCGGGGAGCTGTTTTTT. Protein product: CASSLGIGGDNTGELFF.

This sequence joins TRBV7-9 and TRBJ2-5; TRBD1 matches at 7 bases. The germline V gene has CDR1 SEHNR and CDR2 FQNEAQ (reference sequence). This CDR3 has 14 residues. With V trimmed by 2 bases and J by 2 bases, 2 bases remained unmatched. The chain's CDR3 is CASSLLGQQETQYF. The CDR3 DNA reads TGTGCCAGCAGCTTATTGGGACAGCAAGAGACCCAGTACTTC.

This clonotype was counted a few times. The chain joins TRBV5-6 to TRBJ2-5; TRBD1 might be the D (6 bases). V was pared by 3 bases and J by 5 bases, with 8 bases between. The germline gives CDR1 SGHDT, CDR2 YYEEEE. This CDR3 comprises 12 residues. The CDR3 region is CASSWGRETQYF. The CDR3 coding sequence is TGTGCCAGCAGCTGGGGGCGGGAGACCCAGTACTTC.

This clonotype turned up a few times. This rearrangement joins TRBV6-5 to TRBJ1-4, with D maybe TRBD1 (5 bases). In germline, CDR1 is MNHEY, CDR2 SVGAGI. With 0 bases removed from V and 3 bases from J, the gap between germline ends came to 11 bases. This CDR3 is built from 16 residues. As DNA, the CDR3 is TGTGCCAGCAGTTACTCGCTTTGGGGGTCTAATGAAAAACTGTTTTTT. This translates into CASSYSLWGSNEKLFF.

This chain links TRBV6-6 with TRBJ1-1; 11 nucleotides align to TRBD1. Trimming cost V 8 bases and J 11 bases; bases outside gene matches: 7. This CDR3 comprises 12 residues. Germline V gene sequence: CDR1 MNHNY, CDR2 SVGAGI (reference sequence). CDR3 protein: CASGRDRGVAFF. CDR3 nucleotides: TGTGCCAGCGGACGGGACAGGGGGGTTGCTTTCTTT.

This clonotype was found a few times. The J gene is TRBJ2-2, the V gene TRBV3-1; a weak D match, TRBD1 (6 bases). V shed 3 bases and J shed 5 bases, with 10 bases lying between them. The germline CDR1 and CDR2 sequences are LGHDT and YNNKEL (reference sequence). The length of the CDR3 is 14 residues. The CDR3 DNA follows: TGTGCCAGCAGCCAGCAGGGGAGTACCGGGGAGCTGTTTTTT. Translated: CASSQQGSTGELFF.

J is TRBJ2-2 and V is TRBV6-4; no reliable D call. The germline V and J ends were trimmed by 6 bases and 1 base, with 15 bases remaining between them. Germline CDR1 MRHNA, CDR2 SNTAGT. The CDR3 is made up of 16 amino acids. CDR3 DNA sequence: TGTGCCAGCAGCCTTTCTAGGACGGAGAACACCGGGGAGCTGTTTTTT. Translation: CASSLSRTENTGELFF.

This clonotype occurred a few times. This chain uses TRBV20-1 with TRBJ2-3; D is unresolved. Germline V gene data show CDR1 as DFQATT and CDR2 as SNEGSKA (reference sequence). The germline V and J ends were trimmed by 2 bases and 2 bases, with 11 bases remaining between them. The CDR3 totals 14 residues. CDR3 nucleotide sequence: TGCAGTGCTAGACCGACCTATTCCACAGATACGCAGTATTTT. This sequence encodes CSARPTYSTDTQYF.

The V and J genes are TRBV11-1 and TRBJ2-5, with D uncertain. Germline V gives CDR1 SGHAT, CDR2 FQDESV (reference sequence). CDR3 length: 14 amino acids. Trimming left V 2 bases short and J 9 bases short, with 16 bases between. CDR3 nucleotides: TGTGCCAGCAGCTTAAGGGCGGATCAGGCGGCCCAGTACTTC. Translating gives CASSLRADQAAQYF.

The rearrangement uses TRBV7-8 and TRBJ2-1, with D maybe TRBD2 (6 bases). This CDR3 region has 16 residues. The germline gives CDR1 SGHVS, CDR2 FQNEAQ. Trimming shortened V by 0 bases and J by 10 bases, and 19 bases separated the two germline ends. CDR3 DNA sequence: TGTGCCAGCAGCTTAGCGAGGGTTGCGGGACCAAGGGAGCAGTTCTTC. It encodes CASSLARVAGPREQFF.

This clonotype has more than one count but fewer than ten. V usage is TRBV6-5 and J usage is TRBJ2-1; the match to TRBD2 covers 8 bases. The CDR3 loop spans 14 amino acids. Germline-derived CDR1 and CDR2 are MNHEY and SVGAGI. J was trimmed by 8 bases and V by 2 bases; bases with no gene match: 5. CDR3 bases: TGTGCCAGCAGTTACCGGGGGGGGCCGGATGAGCAGTTCTTC. Translating it yields CASSYRGGPDEQFF.

This clonotype was seen more than once but under ten times. The chain has TRBV6-6 and TRBJ1-5; D is uncertain. CDR1 and CDR2 from the germline V gene are MNHNY and SVGAGI (reference sequence). The V gene lost 2 bases and the J gene lost 6 bases, with 20 bases spanning the gap. The CDR3 sequence is 17 residues long. The CDR3 region is CASSYAGGTVLGQPQHF. CDR3 sequence (DNA): TGTGCCAGCAGTTACGCGGGAGGAACCGTCCTGGGTCAGCCCCAGCATTTT.

This clonotype appeared many times. J is TRBJ2-5 and V is TRBV9; maybe TRBD1 (5 bases). Per the germline V gene, CDR1 is SGDLS and CDR2 is YYNGEE. The CDR3 extends over 14 amino acids. V was pared by 4 bases and J by 2 bases, with 12 bases between. The chain's CDR3 is CASSRGQGQETQYF. For the CDR3, the DNA is TGTGCCAGCAGCCGTGGGCAGGGACAAGAGACCCAGTACTTC.

The chain joins TRBV20-1 to TRBJ2-7; tentatively, D is TRBD2 (6 bases). The CDR3 is made up of 14 amino acids. Trimming shortened V by 6 bases and J by 0 bases, and 15 bases separated the two germline ends. Germline V lookup: CDR1 DFQATT, CDR2 SNEGSKA (reference sequence). CDR3 in DNA: TGCAGTGCCCCAATGGCGGGGATCTCCTACGAGCAGTACTTC. Protein product: CSAPMAGISYEQYF.

This clonotype turned up a few times. The V and J genes are TRBV9 and TRBJ1-1; the D gene is possibly TRBD1 (6 bases). V was clipped by 4 bases and J by 1 base, with 14 bases between them. In germline, CDR1 is SGDLS, CDR2 YYNGEE. There are 15 residues in the CDR3. The CDR3 loop reads CASSYEGGANTEAFF. CDR3 coding DNA: TGTGCCAGCAGCTACGAGGGGGGTGCGAACACTGAAGCTTTCTTT.

This sequence joins TRBV5-6 and TRBJ2-1; D perhaps matches TRBD2 (7 bases). The CDR3 covers 14 residues. V lost 5 bases, J lost 8 bases, and 17 bases lay in between. Per the germline V gene, CDR1 is SGHDT and CDR2 is YYEEEE. The CDR3 is CASSLGALADEQFF. For the CDR3, the DNA is TGTGCCAGCAGTCTGGGGGCTCTAGCGGATGAGCAGTTCTTC.

This clonotype was observed a handful of times. V is TRBV20-1 and J is TRBJ1-6; a weak D match, TRBD1 (6 bases). Trimming left V 6 bases short and J 7 bases short, with 13 bases between. Germline V lookup: CDR1 DFQATT, CDR2 SNEGSKA (reference sequence). The CDR3 runs to 13 residues. CDR3 in amino acids: CSAPAGVNSPLHF. Written as DNA, the CDR3 is TGCAGTGCCCCAGCAGGGGTCAATTCACCCCTCCACTTT.

This clonotype was counted between two and nine times. This chain links TRBV6-2 or TRBV6-3 with TRBJ1-5, with TRBD1 as a possible D gene (6 bases). Trimming removed 8 bases from V and 1 base from J, with 15 bases in between. CDR3 length: 15 amino acids. Germline assignment: CDR1 MNHEY and CDR2 SVGEGT. The CDR3 coding sequence is TGTGCCAGCGGAAGAGGGGGAGCCAGCAATCAGCCCCAGCATTTT. Translated: CASGRGGASNQPQHF.